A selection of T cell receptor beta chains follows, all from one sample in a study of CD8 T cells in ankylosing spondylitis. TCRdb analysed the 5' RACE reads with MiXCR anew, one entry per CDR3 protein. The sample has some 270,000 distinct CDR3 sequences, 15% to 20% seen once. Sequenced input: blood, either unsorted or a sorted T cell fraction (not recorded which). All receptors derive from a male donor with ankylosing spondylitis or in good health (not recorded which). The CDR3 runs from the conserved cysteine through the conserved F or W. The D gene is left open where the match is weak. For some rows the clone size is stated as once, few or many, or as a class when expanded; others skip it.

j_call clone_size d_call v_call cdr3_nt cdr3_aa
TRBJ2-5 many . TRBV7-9 TGTGCCAGCAGCTCCCTGACAGCACAAGAGACCCAGTACTTC CASSSLTAQETQYF
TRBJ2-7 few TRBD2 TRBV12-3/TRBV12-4 TGTGCCAGCAGTTCAGAGCGGGAGGCAACTTACGAGCAGTACTTC CASSSEREATYEQYF
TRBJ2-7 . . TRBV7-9 TGTGCCAGCAGCTTAGATCCGGTCTACGAGCAGTACTTC CASSLDPVYEQYF
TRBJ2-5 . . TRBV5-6 TGTGCCAGCAGCGAAGATTGGGGAACAGAGACCCAGTACTTC CASSEDWGTETQYF
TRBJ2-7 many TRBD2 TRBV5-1 TGCGCCAGCAGCTCCCTATCTAGCGGGGGAGCCTACGAGCAGTACTTC CASSSLSSGGAYEQYF
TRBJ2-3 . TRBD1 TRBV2 TGTGCCAGCAGTGTTACGGGGAGAGGGGGCCGCACAGATACGCAGTATTTT CASSVTGRGGRTDTQYF
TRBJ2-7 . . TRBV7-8 TGTGCCAGCAGCTTAATGGAGACCCCCTACGAGCAGTACTTC CASSLMETPYEQYF
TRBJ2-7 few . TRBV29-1 TGCAGCGTCAGGTATTTCGGGACGCCCTCCTACGAGCAGTACTTC CSVRYFGTPSYEQYF
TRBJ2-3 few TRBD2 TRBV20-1 TGCAGTGCTCCGAGACAGGAGCTAGCGGGGCCCACAGATACGCAGTATTTT CSAPRQELAGPTDTQYF
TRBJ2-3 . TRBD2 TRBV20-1 TGCAGTGCTTATCTAGCGGACCGATCCACAGATACGCAGTATTTT CSAYLADRSTDTQYF
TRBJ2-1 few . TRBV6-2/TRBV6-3 TGTGCCAGCAGTTATTCTCGTTCTCGGGAAACCCTCTACCCATCCTACAATGAGCAGTTCTTC CASSYSRSRETLYPSYNEQFF
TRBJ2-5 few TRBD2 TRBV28 TGTGCCAGCAGTTTATGGTGGGAGGGCCAAGTTGGACAAGAGACCCAGTACTTC CASSLWWEGQVGQETQYF
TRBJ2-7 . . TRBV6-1 TGTGCCAGCGGGGCGTGGGGTGTAGGTTACGAGCAGTACTTC CASGAWGVGYEQYF
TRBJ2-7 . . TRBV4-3 TGCGCCAGCAGCCAAGACCAGGGTGGCGAGCAGTACTTC CASSQDQGGEQYF
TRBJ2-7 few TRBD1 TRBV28 TGTGCCAGCAGTTTATGGACAGGGGAAAGGGACGAGCAGTACTTC CASSLWTGERDEQYF
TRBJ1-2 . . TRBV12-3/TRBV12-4 TGTGCCAGCAGTTTTGGGTTAATCAGCTATGGCTACACCTTC CASSFGLISYGYTF
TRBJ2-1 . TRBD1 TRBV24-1 TGTGCCACCAGTGAGGCCGGGACAGGGGGCTTTGTATCCTACAATGAGCAGTTCTTC CATSEAGTGGFVSYNEQFF
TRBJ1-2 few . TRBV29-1 TGCAGCGCCCCCTCCCCCGGGCCAAGTTATGGCTACACCTTC CSAPSPGPSYGYTF
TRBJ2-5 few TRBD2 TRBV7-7 TGTGCTAGCAGCACAGGGACTAGCGGGAGGAAGGGCCAAGAGACCCAGTACTTC CASSTGTSGRKGQETQYF
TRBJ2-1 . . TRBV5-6 TGTGCCAGCAGCTTGGGCAGCGCCAATGAGCAGTTCTTC CASSLGSANEQFF
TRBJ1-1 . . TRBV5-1 TGCGCCAGCAGCTTGATGGAGGACACTGAAGCTTTCTTT CASSLMEDTEAFF
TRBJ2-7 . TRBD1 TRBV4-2 TGTGCCAGCAGCCAAGTGGACAGGGCATCCTACGAGCAGTACTTC CASSQVDRASYEQYF
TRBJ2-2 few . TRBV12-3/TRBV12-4 TGTGCCAGCAGTTCACCGGGCCCCGCCCCCGGGGAGCTGTTTTTT CASSSPGPAPGELFF
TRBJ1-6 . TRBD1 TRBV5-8 TGTGCCAGCAGCTTCCTCCGGGACAGCGATTCACCCCTCCACTTT CASSFLRDSDSPLHF
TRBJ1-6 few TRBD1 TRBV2 TGTGCCAGCAGTGTTCAGGGGGCGCAATCACCCCTCCACTTT CASSVQGAQSPLHF
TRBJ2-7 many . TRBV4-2 TGTGCCAGCAGCCTCCCTGGGTTAGGAGGAAACGAGCAGTACTTC CASSLPGLGGNEQYF
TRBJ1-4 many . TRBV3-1 TGTGCCAGCAGCGGTGAAAAACTGTTTTTT CASSGEKLFF
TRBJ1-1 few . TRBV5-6 TGTGCCAGCAGCTTGGAAATCGAGCTAGCCGCAGAGGACACTGAAGCTTTCTTT CASSLEIELAAEDTEAFF
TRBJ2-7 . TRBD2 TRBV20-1 TGCAGTGCTAGAGACCTAGCGGGAGTCGACTACGAGCAGTACTTC CSARDLAGVDYEQYF
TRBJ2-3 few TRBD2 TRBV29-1 TGCAGCGTTGAAGATCAGGACGGGAGGAGCACAGATACGCAGTATTTT CSVEDQDGRSTDTQYF
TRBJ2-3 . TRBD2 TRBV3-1 TGTGCCAGCAGCCAAAGAGCGCGGGGAGGGCCTCCCAGCACAGATACGCAGTATTTT CASSQRARGGPPSTDTQYF
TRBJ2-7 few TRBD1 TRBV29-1 TGCAGCGTGACAGGGGGCCAACCCTACGAGCAGTACTTC CSVTGGQPYEQYF
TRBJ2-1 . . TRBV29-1 TGCAGCGTTGTATCGATAGCGGCAATTCAATACAATGAGCAGTTCTTC CSVVSIAAIQYNEQFF
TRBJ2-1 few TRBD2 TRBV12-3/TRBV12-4 TGTGCCAGCAGTGCTAGCGGGACTCCCAATGAGCAGTTCTTC CASSASGTPNEQFF
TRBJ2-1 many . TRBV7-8 TGTGCCAGCAGCTTAGCTGGGCAGAACTACAATGAGCAGTTCTTC CASSLAGQNYNEQFF
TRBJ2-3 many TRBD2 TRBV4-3 TGCGCCAGCAGCCAAGATGTGGGACTAGCGGGAGAATCCACAGATACGCAGTATTTT CASSQDVGLAGESTDTQYF
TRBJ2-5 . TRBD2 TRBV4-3 TGCGCCAGCAGCCAAGAAAGGATTGGAACTAGCGGGCTCCAAGAGACCCAGTACTTC CASSQERIGTSGLQETQYF
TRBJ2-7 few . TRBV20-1 TGCAGTGCTGGGACTTCCCTGGAGTTTTACGAGCAGTACTTC CSAGTSLEFYEQYF
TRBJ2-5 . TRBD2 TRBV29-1 TGCAGCGTCACCTTAGCGGGAGGGCCGCGAGAGACCCAGTACTTC CSVTLAGGPRETQYF
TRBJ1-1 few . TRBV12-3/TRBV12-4 TGTGCCAGCAGTTTTCCGGTGAACACTGAAGCTTTCTTT CASSFPVNTEAFF
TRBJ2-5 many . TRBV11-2 TGTGCCAGCAGCCCTAGGACTAAACAAGAGACCCAGTACTTC CASSPRTKQETQYF
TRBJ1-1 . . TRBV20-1 TGCAGTGCTAGAGACAGGGAAGTAACTGAAGCTTTCTTT CSARDREVTEAFF
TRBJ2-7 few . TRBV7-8 TGTGCCAGCAGCTTAGCCCCCGCGACAACCTACGAGCAGTACTTC CASSLAPATTYEQYF
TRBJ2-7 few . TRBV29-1 TGCAGCGTTGTCAGCGTTCCCTACGAGCAGTACTTC CSVVSVPYEQYF
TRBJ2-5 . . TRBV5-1 TGCGCCAGCAAGTTGGGTTTGGAAGAGACCCAGTACTTC CASKLGLEETQYF
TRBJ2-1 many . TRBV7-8 TGTGCCAGCAGCTTAGACGGGAGAAGCCCCTACAATGAGCAGTTCTTC CASSLDGRSPYNEQFF
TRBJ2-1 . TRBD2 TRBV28 TGTGCCAGCAGTTTAAGCGGGAGCTGGGGGTACAATGAGCAGTTCTTC CASSLSGSWGYNEQFF
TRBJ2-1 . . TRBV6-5 TGTGCCAGCAGTTACGGGTCGGAATACAATGAGCAGTTCTTC CASSYGSEYNEQFF
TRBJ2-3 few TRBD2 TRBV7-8 TGTGCCAGCAACCTAGCGGCTAGCACAGATACGCAGTATTTT CASNLAASTDTQYF
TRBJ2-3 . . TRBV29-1 TGCAGCATCCCCAGGGTGGAAGATACGCAGTATTTT CSIPRVEDTQYF
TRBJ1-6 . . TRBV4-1 TGCGCCAGCAGCCAAGACGGGCACCTGAGCTCCTATAATTCACCCCTCCACTTT CASSQDGHLSSYNSPLHF
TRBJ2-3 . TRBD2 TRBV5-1 TGCGCCAGCAGCTTGGTTTGGCTAGCGGTCCTTGATACGCAGTATTTT CASSLVWLAVLDTQYF
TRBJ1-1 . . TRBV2 TGTGCCAGCAGTGAAATACCGAGGAACACTGAAGCTTTCTTT CASSEIPRNTEAFF